These T cell receptor beta chains were read from a single sample in a study of control samples from healthy donors and cancer patients. Sequencing was performed with immunoSEQ multiplex PCR; in TCRdb, only in-frame clones are kept and a portion is missing. The sample records about 120,000 clones, approximately 90% being singletons. Sequenced: PBMCs. The receptors were gathered from a woman in her 50s with colorectal cancer. The CDR3 runs from the conserved cysteine through the conserved F or W. A D gene is named only where the DNA matches it firmly. Clone size is shown for a subset of rows, as once, few, many or a class of expanded clone.

NA | TRBJ2-5 | TRBV7-3 | NA | TGTGCCAGCAGCTTAATAGGGGGGGCGCAAGAGACCCAGTACTTC | CASSLIGGAQETQYF
NA | TRBJ2-6 | TRBV7-3 | NA | TGTGCCAGCAGCTTATCGCAGGGTTCTGGGGCCAACGTCCTGACTTTC | CASSLSQGSGANVLTF
NA | TRBJ2-7 | TRBV6-6 | NA | TGTGCCAGCAGTTACGAGGGACTGGGGACCTACGAGCAGTACTTC | CASSYEGLGTYEQYF
NA | TRBJ2-5 | TRBV28 | NA | TGTGCCAGCAGTTTAGAAGAGACCCAGTACTTC | CASSLEETQYF
NA | TRBJ2-5 | TRBV12-5 | TRBD2 | TGTGCTAGTGGGCGGGAGCGGGGGGTCCAAGAGACCCAGTACTTC | CASGRERGVQETQYF
once | TRBJ2-3 | TRBV30 | TRBD1 | TGTGCCTGGAGAGCCGGGACAGCAGCTAGCACAGATACGCAGTATTTT | CAWRAGTAASTDTQYF
once | TRBJ2-1 | TRBV9 | NA | TGTGCCAGCAGCGTTTTAGCGCTACAGGAAGGCAATGAGCAGTTCTTC | CASSVLALQEGNEQFF
NA | TRBJ2-5 | TRBV12-3/TRBV12-4 | NA | TGTGCCAGCAGTTTAGGAGGCCAAGAGACCCAGTACTTC | CASSLGGQETQYF
NA | TRBJ1-4 | TRBV10-3 | NA | TGTGCCACCCAGGCGGGGTTGGATGAAAAACTGTTTTTT | CATQAGLDEKLFF
once | TRBJ1-2 | TRBV13 | NA | TGTGCCAGCAGCTTAGGCCTCGGTTCAGGGAAGGGGGTGTATGGCTACACCTTC | CASSLGLGSGKGVYGYTF
NA | TRBJ1-1 | TRBV13 | NA | TGTGCCAGCAGCTCCCGACAGTTAGTGCTTGAGGGAGCTTTCTTT | CASSSRQLVLEGAFF
NA | TRBJ1-2 | TRBV12-3/TRBV12-4 | NA | TGTGCCAGCACCCCAAGCGACGGTCGAGGCTACACCTTC | CASTPSDGRGYTF
few | TRBJ1-2 | TRBV30 | NA | TGTGCCTGGAGTGGAGGCAGGGGCGGCCCCCACGACTATGGCTACACCTTC | CAWSGGRGGPHDYGYTF
NA | TRBJ2-7 | TRBV5-1 | NA | TGCGCCAGCAGCCCAAGCCGGGACACGGAGTTCTACGAGCAGTACTTC | CASSPSRDTEFYEQYF
NA | TRBJ2-3 | TRBV2 | NA | TGTGCCAGCAGTGCCAACAGGGATGTCACAGATACGCAGTATTTT | CASSANRDVTDTQYF
NA | TRBJ1-2 | TRBV18 | TRBD1 | TGTGCCAGCTCACCCGAAGGGACAGGGATGAATATAAACTATGGCTACACCTTC | CASSPEGTGMNINYGYTF
NA | TRBJ2-1 | TRBV19 | TRBD2 | TGTGCCAGCCGGACTAGCGGGCAAACCTACAATGAGCAGTTCTTC | CASRTSGQTYNEQFF
NA | TRBJ2-5 | TRBV7-3 | NA | TGTGCCAGCAGCTCCTCAGGGACCCCCCAAGAGACCCAGTACTTC | CASSSSGTPQETQYF
few | TRBJ2-1 | TRBV12-3/TRBV12-4 | NA | TGTGCCAGCAGACAGGAACTGCTCAATGAGCAGTTCTTC | CASRQELLNEQFF
NA | TRBJ2-7 | TRBV11-2 | NA | TGTGCCAGCAGCCGGAACCCGGGGGATTCCGAGCAGTACTTC | CASSRNPGDSEQYF
NA | TRBJ2-7 | TRBV7-3 | TRBD2 | TGTGCCAGCAGCCCTAGCGGGAGAGAAGAGGAGCAGTACTTC | CASSPSGREEEQYF
once | TRBJ2-3 | TRBV5-1 | TRBD2 | TGCGCCAGCAGCTCGGGGACTAGCGGGGGAGGTACAGATACGCAGTATTTT | CASSSGTSGGGTDTQYF
NA | TRBJ2-7 | TRBV29-1 | NA | TGCAGCGTTGCGGCTGGTCGGAGGGGAGTGTCCTACGAGCAGTACTTC | CSVAAGRRGVSYEQYF
NA | TRBJ1-1 | TRBV6-5 | NA | TGTGCCAGCAGTTACCTAGGGGAGAACACTGAAGCTTTCTTT | CASSYLGENTEAFF
once | TRBJ1-1 | TRBV5-1 | NA | TGCGCCAGCAGCCCGGGGGGAGGTTACACTGAAGCTTTCTTT | CASSPGGGYTEAFF
NA | TRBJ2-7 | TRBV27 | TRBD2 | TGTGCCAGCAGTTTATCGCCTAGCGGGAGTGGCGAGCAGTACTTC | CASSLSPSGSGEQYF
NA | TRBJ1-3 | TRBV3-1/TRBV3-2 | NA | TGTGCCAGCAGCCAAGTCACAGGGTCTGGAAACACCATATATTTT | CASSQVTGSGNTIYF
once | TRBJ2-6 | TRBV10-3 | TRBD1 | TGTGCCATCAGTGATACCGGGACAGGAGCCTCTGGGGCCAACGTCCTGACTTTC | CAISDTGTGASGANVLTF
NA | TRBJ2-7 | TRBV9 | NA | TGTGCCAGCAGCGTAGCTACAGGGATCTCCTACGAGCAGTACTTC | CASSVATGISYEQYF
NA | TRBJ1-6 | TRBV6-1 | NA | TGTGCCAGCAGTGAAGTTGGGGGCTCACCCCTCCACTTT | CASSEVGGSPLHF
NA | TRBJ1-2 | TRBV9 | TRBD1 | TGTGCCAGCAGCGTTGGGACAGGGGGTAGCTATGGCTACACCTTC | CASSVGTGGSYGYTF
NA | TRBJ1-2 | TRBV5-8 | NA | TGTGCCAGCAGTGGGACGTTCTCCTCTGGCTACACCTTC | CASSGTFSSGYTF
NA | TRBJ2-1 | TRBV6-5 | TRBD2 | TGTGCCAGCAGTTCTAGGACTAGCGGGATCCACAATGAGCAGTTCTTC | CASSSRTSGIHNEQFF
once | TRBJ2-1 | TRBV18 | TRBD2 | TGTGCCAGCTCACCACTCCCCCCGCTAGCGGGAGCCTACAATGAGCAGTTCTTC | CASSPLPPLAGAYNEQFF
NA | TRBJ1-2 | TRBV19 | NA | TGTGCCAGTAGTATGGCCGGATATGGCTACACCTTC | CASSMAGYGYTF
NA | TRBJ2-4 | TRBV28 | NA | TGTGCCAGCAGTTTATTCCTACCTGAGGATAAAAACATTCAGTACTTC | CASSLFLPEDKNIQYF
NA | TRBJ2-7 | TRBV27 | TRBD1 | TGTGCCAGCAGTCAAGGGGGCCCCTACGAGCAGTACTTC | CASSQGGPYEQYF
NA | TRBJ1-1 | TRBV7-3 | NA | TGTGCCAGCAGCTTGACAGTGAACACTGAAGCTTTCTTT | CASSLTVNTEAFF
NA | TRBJ1-4 | TRBV5-4 | TRBD1 | TGTGCCAGCAGCTCCCAGGGGGAGACTAATGAAAAACTGTTTTTT | CASSSQGETNEKLFF
once | TRBJ1-2 | TRBV5-1 | NA | TGCGCCAGCAGCCAAGAGCCGGGGAATAACTATGGCTACACCTTC | CASSQEPGNNYGYTF
NA | TRBJ1-2 | TRBV9 | TRBD1 | TGTGCCAGCAGCGCCTTTACAGGGGCACACTATGGCTACACCTTC | CASSAFTGAHYGYTF
NA | TRBJ2-5 | TRBV7-9 | NA | TGTGCCAGCAGCTCGACCCGGATGACTCAAGAGACCCAGTACTTC | CASSSTRMTQETQYF